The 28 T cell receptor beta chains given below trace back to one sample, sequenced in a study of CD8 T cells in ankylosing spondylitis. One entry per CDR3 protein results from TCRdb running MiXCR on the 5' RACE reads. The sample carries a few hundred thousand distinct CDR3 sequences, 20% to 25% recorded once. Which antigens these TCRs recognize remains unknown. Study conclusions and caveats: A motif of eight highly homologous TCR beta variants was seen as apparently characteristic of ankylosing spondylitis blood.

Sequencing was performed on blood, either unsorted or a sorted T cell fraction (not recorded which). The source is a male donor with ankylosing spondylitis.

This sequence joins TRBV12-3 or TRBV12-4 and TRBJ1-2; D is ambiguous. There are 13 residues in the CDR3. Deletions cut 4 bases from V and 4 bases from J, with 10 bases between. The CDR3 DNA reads TGTGCCAGCAGTTCCCGGCCGTTCTATGGCTACACCTTC. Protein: CASSSRPFYGYTF.

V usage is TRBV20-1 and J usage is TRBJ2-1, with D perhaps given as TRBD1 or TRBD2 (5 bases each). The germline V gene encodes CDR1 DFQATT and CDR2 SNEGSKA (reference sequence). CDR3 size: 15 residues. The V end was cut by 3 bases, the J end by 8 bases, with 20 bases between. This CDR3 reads CSARSGRSGVDEQFF. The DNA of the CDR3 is TGCAGTGCTAGGTCGGGACGATCGGGTGTTGATGAGCAGTTCTTC.

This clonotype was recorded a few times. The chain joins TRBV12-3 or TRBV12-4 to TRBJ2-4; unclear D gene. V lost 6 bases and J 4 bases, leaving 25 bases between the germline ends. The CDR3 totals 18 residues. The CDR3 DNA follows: TGTGCCAGCAGGTCACGCGACCCAGCAGTGTCTGGGAAAAACATTCAGTACTTC. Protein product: CASRSRDPAVSGKNIQYF.

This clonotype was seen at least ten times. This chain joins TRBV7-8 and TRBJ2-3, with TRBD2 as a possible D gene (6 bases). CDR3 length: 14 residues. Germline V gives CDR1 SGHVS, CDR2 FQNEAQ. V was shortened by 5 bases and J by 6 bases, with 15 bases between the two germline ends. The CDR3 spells CASSVSGPRDTQYF. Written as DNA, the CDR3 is TGTGCCAGCAGCGTTAGCGGTCCGAGGGATACGCAGTATTTT.

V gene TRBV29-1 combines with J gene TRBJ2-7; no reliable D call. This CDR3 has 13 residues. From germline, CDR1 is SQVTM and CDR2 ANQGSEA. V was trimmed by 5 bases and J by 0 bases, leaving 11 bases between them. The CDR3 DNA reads TGCAGCGTTCTAGAGAGAGACTCCTACGAGCAGTACTTC. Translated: CSVLERDSYEQYF.

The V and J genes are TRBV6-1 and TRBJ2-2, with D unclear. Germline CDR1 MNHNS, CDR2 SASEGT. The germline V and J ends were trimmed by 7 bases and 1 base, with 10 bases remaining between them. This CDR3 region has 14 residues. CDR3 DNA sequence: TGTGCCAGCAAAGGTAGCCGGAACACCGGGGAGCTGTTTTTT. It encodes CASKGSRNTGELFF.

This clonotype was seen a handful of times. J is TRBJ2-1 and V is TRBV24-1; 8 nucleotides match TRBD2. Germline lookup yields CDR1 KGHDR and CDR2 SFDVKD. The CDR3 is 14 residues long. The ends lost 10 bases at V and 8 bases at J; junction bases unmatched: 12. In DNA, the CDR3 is TGTGCCACGTCTGGAAGCGGGAGTCGTTATGAGCAGTTCTTC. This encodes CATSGSGSRYEQFF.

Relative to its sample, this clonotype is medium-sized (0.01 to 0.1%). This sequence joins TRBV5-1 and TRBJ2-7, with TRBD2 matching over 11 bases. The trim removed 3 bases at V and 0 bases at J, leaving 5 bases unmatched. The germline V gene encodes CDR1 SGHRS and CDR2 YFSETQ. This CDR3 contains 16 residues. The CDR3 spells CASSWTSGLSSYEQYF. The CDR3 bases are TGCGCCAGCAGCTGGACTAGCGGGTTAAGCTCCTACGAGCAGTACTTC.

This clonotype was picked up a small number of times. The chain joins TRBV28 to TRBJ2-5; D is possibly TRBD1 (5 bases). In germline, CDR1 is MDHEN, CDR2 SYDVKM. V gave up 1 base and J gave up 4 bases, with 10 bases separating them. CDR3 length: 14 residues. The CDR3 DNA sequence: TGTGCCAGCAGTTTATCAGGGTGGGGAGAGACCCAGTACTTC. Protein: CASSLSGWGETQYF.

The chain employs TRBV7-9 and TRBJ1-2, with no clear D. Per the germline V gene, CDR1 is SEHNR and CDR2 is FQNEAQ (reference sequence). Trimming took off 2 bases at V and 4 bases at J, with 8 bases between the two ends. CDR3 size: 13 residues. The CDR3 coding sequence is TGTGCCAGCAGCTTACCGGCAGCCTATGGCTACACCTTC. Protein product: CASSLPAAYGYTF.

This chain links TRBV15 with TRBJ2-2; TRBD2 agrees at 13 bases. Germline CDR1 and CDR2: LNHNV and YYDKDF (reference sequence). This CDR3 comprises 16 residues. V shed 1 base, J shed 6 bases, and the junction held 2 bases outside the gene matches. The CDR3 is CATSRGGLAGSGELFF. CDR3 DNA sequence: TGTGCCACCAGCAGAGGGGGACTAGCGGGATCCGGGGAGCTGTTTTTT. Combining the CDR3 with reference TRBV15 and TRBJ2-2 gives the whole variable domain DAMVIQNPRYQVTQFGKPVTLSCSQTLNHNVMYWYQQKSSQAPKLLFHYYDKDFNNEADTPDNFQSRRPNTSFCFLDIRSPGLGDTAMYLCATSRGGLAGSGELFFGEGSRLTVL.

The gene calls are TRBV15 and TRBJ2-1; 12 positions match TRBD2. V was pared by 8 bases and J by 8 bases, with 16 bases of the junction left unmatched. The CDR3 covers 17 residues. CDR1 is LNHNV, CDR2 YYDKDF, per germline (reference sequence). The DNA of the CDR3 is TGTGCCACCTCGTGGGGGACAGGCGGGACTAGCGGGTATGAGCAGTTCTTC. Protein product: CATSWGTGGTSGYEQFF.

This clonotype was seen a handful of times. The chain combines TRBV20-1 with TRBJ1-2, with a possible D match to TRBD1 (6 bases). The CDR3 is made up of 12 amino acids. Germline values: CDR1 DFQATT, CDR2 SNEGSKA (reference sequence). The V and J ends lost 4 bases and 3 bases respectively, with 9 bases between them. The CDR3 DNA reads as TGCAGTGCTACGGACAGCCACTATGGCTACACCTTC. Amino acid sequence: CSATDSHYGYTF.

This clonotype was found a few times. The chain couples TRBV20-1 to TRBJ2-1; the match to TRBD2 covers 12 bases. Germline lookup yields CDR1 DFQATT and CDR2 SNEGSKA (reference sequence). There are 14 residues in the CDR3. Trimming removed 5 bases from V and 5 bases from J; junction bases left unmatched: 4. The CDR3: CSALAGGPHNEQFF. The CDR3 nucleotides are TGCAGTGCTCTAGCGGGAGGGCCCCACAATGAGCAGTTCTTC.

CDR3 region: CASSAHYATNTDTQYF. The CDR3 nucleotides read TGTGCCAGCAGCGCACATTACGCCACCAACACAGATACGCAGTATTTT. V gene TRBV7-9 combines with J gene TRBJ2-3, with D hard to call. This CDR3 is built from 16 residues. Germline V gene sequence: CDR1 SEHNR, CDR2 FQNEAQ (reference sequence). V lost 5 bases to trimming and J lost 2 bases, with 17 bases between them.

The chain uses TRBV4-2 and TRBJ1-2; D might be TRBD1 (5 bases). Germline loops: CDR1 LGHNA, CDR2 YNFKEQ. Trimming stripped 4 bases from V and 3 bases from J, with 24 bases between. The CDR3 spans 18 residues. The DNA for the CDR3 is TGTGCCAGCAGCCCGATTCCCACCCCCCAAAGGGGCGACTATGGCTACACCTTC. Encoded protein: CASSPIPTPQRGDYGYTF.

The CDR3 nucleotides are TGTGCCAGCAGCCCGGGCGGCGGGAGAAGCGATGAGCAGTTCTTC. It codes for CASSPGGGRSDEQFF. V is TRBV7-2 and J is TRBJ2-1, with 7 positions matching TRBD2. J was trimmed by 8 bases and V by 5 bases; bases with no gene match: 12. Germline-derived CDR1 and CDR2 are SGHTA and FQGNSA. The CDR3 runs 15 residues.

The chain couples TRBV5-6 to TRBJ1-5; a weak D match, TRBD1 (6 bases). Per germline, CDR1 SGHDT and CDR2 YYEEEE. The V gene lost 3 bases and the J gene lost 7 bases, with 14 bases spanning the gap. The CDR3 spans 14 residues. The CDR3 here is CASSSQGGRQPQHF. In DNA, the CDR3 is TGTGCCAGCAGCTCACAGGGAGGACGACAGCCCCAGCATTTT. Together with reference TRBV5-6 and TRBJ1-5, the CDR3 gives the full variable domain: DAGVTQSPTHLIKTRGQQVTLRCSPKSGHDTVSWYQQALGQGPQFIFQYYEEEERQRGNFPDRFSGHQFPNYSSELNVNALLLGDSALYLCASSSQGGRQPQHFGDGTRLSIL.

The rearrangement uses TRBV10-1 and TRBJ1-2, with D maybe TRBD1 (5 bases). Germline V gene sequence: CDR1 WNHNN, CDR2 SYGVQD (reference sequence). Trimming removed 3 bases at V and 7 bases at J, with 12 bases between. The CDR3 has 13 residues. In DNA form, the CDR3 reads TGCGCCAGCAGTGAAGACAGCGCTCGTGGCTACACCTTC. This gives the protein CASSEDSARGYTF.

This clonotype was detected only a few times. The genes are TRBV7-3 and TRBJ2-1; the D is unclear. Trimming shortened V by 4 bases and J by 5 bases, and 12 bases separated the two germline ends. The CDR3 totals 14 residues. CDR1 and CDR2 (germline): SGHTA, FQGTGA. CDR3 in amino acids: CASSSLGSDNEQFF. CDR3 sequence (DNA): TGTGCCAGCAGCTCTCTCGGGTCCGACAATGAGCAGTTCTTC.

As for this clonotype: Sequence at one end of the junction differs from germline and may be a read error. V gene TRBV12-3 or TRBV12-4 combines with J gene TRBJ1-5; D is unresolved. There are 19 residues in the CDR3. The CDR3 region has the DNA TGTACCAGCAGTTTAGGGCCCGGCAAGATCCGGGAACCCAGACAGCCCCAGCATTTT. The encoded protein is CTSSLGPGKIREPRQPQHF.

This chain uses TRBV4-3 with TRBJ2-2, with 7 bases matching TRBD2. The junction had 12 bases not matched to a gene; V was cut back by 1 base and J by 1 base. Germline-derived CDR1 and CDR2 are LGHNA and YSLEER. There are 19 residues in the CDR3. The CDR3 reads CASSQASGYRGVNTGELFF. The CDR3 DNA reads TGCGCCAGCAGCCAAGCCTCTGGCTACCGGGGGGTGAACACCGGGGAGCTGTTTTTT.

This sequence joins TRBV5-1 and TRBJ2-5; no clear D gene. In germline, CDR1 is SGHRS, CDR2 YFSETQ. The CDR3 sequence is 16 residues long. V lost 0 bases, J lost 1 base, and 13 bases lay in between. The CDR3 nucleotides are TGCGCCAGCAGCTTGGCCGTTTTTGGCAGCCAAGAGACCCAGTACTTC. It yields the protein CASSLAVFGSQETQYF.

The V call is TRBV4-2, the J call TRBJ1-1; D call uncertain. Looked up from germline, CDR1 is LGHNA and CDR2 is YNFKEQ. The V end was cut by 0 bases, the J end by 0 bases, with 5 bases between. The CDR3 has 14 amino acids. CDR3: CASSQELVNTEAFF. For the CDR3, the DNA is TGTGCCAGCAGCCAAGAACTCGTGAACACTGAAGCTTTCTTT.

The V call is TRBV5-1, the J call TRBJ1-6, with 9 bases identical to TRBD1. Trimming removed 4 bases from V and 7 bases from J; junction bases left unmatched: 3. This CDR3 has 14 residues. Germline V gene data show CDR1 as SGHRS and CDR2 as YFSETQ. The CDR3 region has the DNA TGCGCCAGCAGCAACAGGGGGCCGAATTCACCCCTCCACTTT. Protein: CASSNRGPNSPLHF.

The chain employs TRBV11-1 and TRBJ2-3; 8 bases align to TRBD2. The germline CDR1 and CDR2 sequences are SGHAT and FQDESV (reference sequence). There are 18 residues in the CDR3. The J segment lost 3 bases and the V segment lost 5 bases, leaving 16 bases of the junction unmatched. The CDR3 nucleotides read TGTGCCAGCAGCCCGCTGGCGGGAGGCCCGGAACAAACAGATACGCAGTATTTT. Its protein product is CASSPLAGGPEQTDTQYF.

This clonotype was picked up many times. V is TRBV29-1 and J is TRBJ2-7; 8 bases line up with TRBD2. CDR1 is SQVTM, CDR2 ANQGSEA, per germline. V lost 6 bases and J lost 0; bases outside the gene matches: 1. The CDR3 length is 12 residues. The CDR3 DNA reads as TGCAGCGTCGCGGGGGGCTCCTACGAGCAGTACTTC. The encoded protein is CSVAGGSYEQYF.

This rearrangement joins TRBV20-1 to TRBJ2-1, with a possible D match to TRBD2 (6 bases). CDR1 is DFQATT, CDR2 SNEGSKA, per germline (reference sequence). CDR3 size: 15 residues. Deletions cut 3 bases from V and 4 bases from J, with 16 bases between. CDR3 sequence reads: CSASPVQRVYNEQFF. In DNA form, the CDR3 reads TGCAGTGCTAGTCCGGTGCAGCGGGTTTACAATGAGCAGTTCTTC.